Presented here are 12 T cell receptor beta chains from one specimen sequenced in a study of blood T cell repertoires in COVID-19 (TCRdb year 2020). The protocol used for the library was the immunoSEQ multiplex PCR assay. Here the immuneACCESS table is served through TCRdb, limited to in-frame sequences with V and J called. Missing clones are a known gap in these copies; in checked studies unresolved V genes cover under half, and the rest lacks a known reason. This sample lists around 280,000 clones; roughly 89% were detected once. 1.5% to 2% of the sample is taken by the ten largest. Sequencing was done on a sample of PBMCs or T cells enriched from blood (not recorded which). These receptors were obtained from a woman between 18 and 29 years old with acute COVID-19.

The J gene is TRBJ1-5, the V gene TRBV6-1; D gene uncertain. Trimming pared 3 bases from V and 9 bases from J, leaving 12 bases between. Germline CDR1 is MNHNS and CDR2 is SASEGT. The CDR3 contains 13 residues. The CDR3 spells CASSETSLLPQHF. The CDR3 DNA sequence: TGTGCCAGCAGTGAGACAAGTTTGTTGCCCCAGCATTTT.

The chain links TRBV11-3 to TRBJ2-2; 10 bases match TRBD2. This CDR3 is built from 15 residues. J was trimmed by 7 bases and V by 6 bases; bases with no gene match: 8. In germline, CDR1 is SGHNT, CDR2 YENEEA. Written as DNA, the CDR3 is TGTGCCAGCAGTCCAAGCGGGAGGGGAAACGGGGAGCTGTTTTTT. This encodes CASSPSGRGNGELFF.

This clone was found once. This chain joins TRBV5-4 and TRBJ2-3, with 7 bases aligning to TRBD2. The CDR3 is 12 residues long. Germline CDR1 reads SGHNT; CDR2 reads YYREEE (reference sequence). V lost 0 bases to trimming and J lost 11 bases; unmatched junction nucleotides: 3. The CDR3 loop is CASSLGTSRQYF. For the CDR3, the DNA is TGTGCCAGCAGCTTGGGGACTAGTCGGCAGTATTTT.

This chain links TRBV3-1 (or the pseudogene TRBV3-2) with TRBJ1-1; perhaps TRBD1 as D (6 bases). CDR1 is LGHDT, CDR2 YNNKEL, per germline (reference sequence). This CDR3 has 14 residues. The germline V and J ends were trimmed by 5 bases and 1 base, with 11 bases remaining between them. The CDR3 coding sequence is TGTGCCAGCAGCTTGGGACAAGCGAACACTGAAGCTTTCTTT. Its translation: CASSLGQANTEAFF.

This clone occurred once. CDR3 nucleotide sequence: TGCGCCAGCAGCCGACTAAACACAGATACGCAGTATTTT. Residues: CASSRLNTDTQYF. The J gene is TRBJ2-3, the V gene TRBV5-1; maybe TRBD2 (5 bases). The V end was cut by 4 bases, the J end by 2 bases, with 8 bases between. This CDR3 comprises 13 residues. Germline CDR1 SGHRS, CDR2 YFSETQ. The full variable domain, its missing parts supplied by reference TRBV5-1 and TRBJ2-3, is KAGVTQTPRYLIKTRGQQVTLSCSPISGHRSVSWYQQTPGQGLQFLFEYFSETQRNKGNFPGRFSGRQFSNSRSEMNVSTLELGDSALYLCASSRLNTDTQYFGPGTRLTVL.

The chain combines TRBV28 with TRBJ2-7; 11 bases match TRBD2. Germline CDR1 reads MDHEN; CDR2 reads SYDVKM. The V gene end was trimmed by 5 bases and the J gene end by 4 bases; junction bases not matched to a gene: 7. The CDR3 length is 15 residues. The CDR3 nucleotides are TGTGCCAGCAGTGTATCTAGCGGGAGGTTGTACGAGCAGTACTTC. Translation: CASSVSSGRLYEQYF.

The V gene is TRBV6-1, the J gene TRBJ1-2; D possibly corresponds to TRBD1 (6 bases). Germline lookup yields CDR1 MNHNS and CDR2 SASEGT. This CDR3 region has 12 residues. Between the trimmed V and J ends, which lost 8 bases and 3 bases, there was a span of 10 bases. In nucleotides, the CDR3 is TGTGCCAGCCAGGGGCGTCACTATGGCTACACCTTC. It encodes CASQGRHYGYTF.

The rearrangement uses TRBV6-4 and TRBJ2-3; no firm D call. The CDR3 runs 14 residues. The V and J ends lost 2 bases and 0 bases respectively, with 6 bases between them. The germline CDR1 and CDR2 sequences are MRHNA and SNTAGT. DNA of the CDR3: TGTGCCAGCAGTGACCAGATCAGCACAGATACGCAGTATTTT. Its protein is CASSDQISTDTQYF.

This clone has a single count. The V and J genes are TRBV6-4 and TRBJ2-1; 8 bases are shared with TRBD2. The V gene's germline CDR1 is MRHNA and CDR2 SNTAGT. This CDR3 has 17 amino acids. Trimming cost V 5 bases and J 5 bases; bases outside gene matches: 14. The CDR3 protein is CASSPRAGLGSNNEQFF. The CDR3 nucleotides are TGTGCCAGCAGTCCCCGTGCGGGACTAGGGTCGAACAATGAGCAGTTCTTC.

The J gene is TRBJ1-3, the V gene TRBV9; weak D call: TRBD1 (6 bases). V dropped 3 bases and J dropped 0 bases, with 10 bases sitting between them. The CDR3 has 15 residues. Germline CDR1 and CDR2: SGDLS and YYNGEE. CDR3 sequence (DNA): TGTGCCAGCAGCGCCGGACAGAGCTCTGGAAACACCATATATTTT. Amino acid sequence: CASSAGQSSGNTIYF.

This chain uses TRBV28 with TRBJ1-2, with D perhaps TRBD1 (6 bases). Germline V CDR1 and CDR2: MDHEN, SYDVKM. The CDR3 length is 11 residues. V was cut by 6 bases and J by 5 bases, with 7 bases left in between. CDR3 protein: CASRTGYGYTF. CDR3 nucleotides: TGTGCCAGCAGGACAGGTTATGGCTACACCTTC.

The rearrangement uses TRBV19 and TRBJ2-1, with D perhaps TRBD1 (5 bases). Per germline, CDR1 LNHDA and CDR2 SQIVND (reference sequence). V lost 4 bases and J lost 9, with 16 bases in between. The CDR3 is 14 amino acids. The CDR3 DNA reads as TGTGCCAGTAGTACCGGGCAGGGAACAACTGAGCAGTTCTTC. It specifies CASSTGQGTTEQFF. The whole variable domain, filled in from reference TRBV19 and TRBJ2-1, reads DGGITQSPKYLFRKEGQNVTLSCEQNLNHDAMYWYRQDPGQGLRLIYYSQIVNDFQKGDIAEGYSVSREKKESFPLTVTSAQKNPTAFYLCASSTGQGTTEQFFGPGTRLTVL.